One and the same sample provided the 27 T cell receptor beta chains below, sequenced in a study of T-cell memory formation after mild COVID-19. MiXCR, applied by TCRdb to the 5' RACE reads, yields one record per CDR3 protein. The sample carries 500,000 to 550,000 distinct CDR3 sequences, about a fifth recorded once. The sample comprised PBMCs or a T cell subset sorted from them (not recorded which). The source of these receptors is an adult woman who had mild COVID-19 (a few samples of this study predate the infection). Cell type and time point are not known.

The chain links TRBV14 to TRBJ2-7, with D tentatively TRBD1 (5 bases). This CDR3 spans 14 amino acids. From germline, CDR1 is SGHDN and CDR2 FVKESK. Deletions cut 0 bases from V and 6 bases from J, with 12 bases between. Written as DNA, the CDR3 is TGTGCCAGCAGCCAAGATACGTTAGGGGTCGAGCAGTACTTC. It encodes CASSQDTLGVEQYF.

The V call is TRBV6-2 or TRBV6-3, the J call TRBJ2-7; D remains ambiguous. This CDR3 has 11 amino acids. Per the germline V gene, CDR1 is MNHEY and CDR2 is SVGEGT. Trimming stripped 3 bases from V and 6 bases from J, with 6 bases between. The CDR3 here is CASSYLSEQYF. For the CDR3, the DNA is TGTGCCAGCAGTTATCTGAGCGAGCAGTACTTC.

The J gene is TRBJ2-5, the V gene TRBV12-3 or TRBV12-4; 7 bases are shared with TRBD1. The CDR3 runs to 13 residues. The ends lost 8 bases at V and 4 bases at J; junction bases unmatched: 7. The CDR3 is CASSRWDRETQYF. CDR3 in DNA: TGTGCCAGCTCGAGGTGGGACAGAGAGACCCAGTACTTC.

CDR3 amino acids: CASSPMRGRQPQHF. CDR3 nucleotides: TGTGCCAGCAGCCCGATGCGGGGACGGCAGCCCCAGCATTTT. V and J are TRBV7-2 and TRBJ1-5, with D possibly being TRBD1 (5 bases). Per the germline V gene, CDR1 is SGHTA and CDR2 is FQGNSA. The CDR3 is made up of 14 amino acids. V was cut by 5 bases and J by 7 bases, with 15 bases left in between. Using reference TRBV7-2 and TRBJ1-5 for the parts outside the CDR3, the full variable domain is GAGVSQSPSNKVTEKGKDVELRCDPISGHTALYWYRQSLGQGLEFLIYFQGNSAPDKSGLPSDRFSAERTGGSVSTLTIQRTQQEDSAVYLCASSPMRGRQPQHFGDGTRLSIL.

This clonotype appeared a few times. The CDR3 sequence is CASSLLAGGTGELFF. CDR3 bases: TGTGCCAGCAGTTTACTGGCAGGGGGCACCGGGGAGCTGTTTTTT. The chain joins TRBV27 to TRBJ2-2; 7 nucleotides align to TRBD1. CDR1 and CDR2 (germline): MNHEY, SMNVEV (reference sequence). J gave up 4 bases and V 2 bases, and 4 bases lay outside the gene matches. The CDR3 is made up of 15 amino acids.

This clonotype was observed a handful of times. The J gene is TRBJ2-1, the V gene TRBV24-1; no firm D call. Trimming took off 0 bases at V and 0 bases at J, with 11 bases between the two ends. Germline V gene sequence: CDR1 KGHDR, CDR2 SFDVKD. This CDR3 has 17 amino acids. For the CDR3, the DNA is TGTGCCACCAGTGATTTGTCTCAGGCCGGCTCCTACAATGAGCAGTTCTTC. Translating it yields CATSDLSQAGSYNEQFF.

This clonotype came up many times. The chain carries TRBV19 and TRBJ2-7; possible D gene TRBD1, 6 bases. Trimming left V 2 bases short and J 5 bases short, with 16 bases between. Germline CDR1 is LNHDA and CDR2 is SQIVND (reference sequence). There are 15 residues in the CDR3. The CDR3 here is CASSIIGTLWNEQYF. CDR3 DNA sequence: TGTGCCAGTAGTATAATCGGGACACTTTGGAACGAGCAGTACTTC.

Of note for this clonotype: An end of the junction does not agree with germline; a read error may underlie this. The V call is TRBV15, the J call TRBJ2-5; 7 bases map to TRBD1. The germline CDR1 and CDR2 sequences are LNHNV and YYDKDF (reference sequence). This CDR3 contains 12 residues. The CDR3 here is CATSRANGDSNF. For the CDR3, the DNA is TGTGCCACCAGCAGAGCCAATGGGGACAGCAACTTC.

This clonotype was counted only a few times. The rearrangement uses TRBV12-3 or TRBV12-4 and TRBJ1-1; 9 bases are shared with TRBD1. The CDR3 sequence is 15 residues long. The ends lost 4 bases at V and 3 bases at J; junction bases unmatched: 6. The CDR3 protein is CASSSGQGMDTEAFF. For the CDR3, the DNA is TGTGCCAGCAGTTCGGGACAGGGAATGGACACTGAAGCTTTCTTT.

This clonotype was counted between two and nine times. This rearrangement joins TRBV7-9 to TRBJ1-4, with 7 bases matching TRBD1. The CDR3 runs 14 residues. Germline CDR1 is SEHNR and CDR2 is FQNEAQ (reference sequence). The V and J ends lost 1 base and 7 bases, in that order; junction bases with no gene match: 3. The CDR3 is CASSLDRGSEKLFF. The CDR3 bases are TGTGCCAGCAGCTTAGACAGGGGAAGTGAAAAACTGTTTTTT.

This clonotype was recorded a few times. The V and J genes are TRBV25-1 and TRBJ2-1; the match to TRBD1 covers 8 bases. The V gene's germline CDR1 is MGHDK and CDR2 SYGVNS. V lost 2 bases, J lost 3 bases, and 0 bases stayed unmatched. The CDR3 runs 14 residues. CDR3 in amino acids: CASSEGQGYNEQFF. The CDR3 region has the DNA TGTGCCAGCAGTGAAGGACAGGGCTACAATGAGCAGTTCTTC.

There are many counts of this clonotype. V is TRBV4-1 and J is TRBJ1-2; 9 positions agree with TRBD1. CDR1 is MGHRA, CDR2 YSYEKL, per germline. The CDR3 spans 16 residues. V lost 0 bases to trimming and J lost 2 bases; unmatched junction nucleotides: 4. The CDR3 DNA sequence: TGCGCCAGCAGCCAAGATCAGGGACAGGGAAACTATGGCTACACCTTC. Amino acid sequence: CASSQDQGQGNYGYTF.

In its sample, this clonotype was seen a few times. The CDR3 DNA follows: TGTGCCATCCAGGGTGATTGGGGCAATGAGCAGTTCTTC. Protein: CAIQGDWGNEQFF. The chain couples TRBV24-1 to TRBJ2-1, with a weak D call TRBD1 (5 bases). The CDR3 extends over 13 amino acids. Germline CDR1 reads KGHDR; CDR2 reads SFDVKD. Trimming removed 11 bases from V and 6 bases from J, with 16 bases in between.

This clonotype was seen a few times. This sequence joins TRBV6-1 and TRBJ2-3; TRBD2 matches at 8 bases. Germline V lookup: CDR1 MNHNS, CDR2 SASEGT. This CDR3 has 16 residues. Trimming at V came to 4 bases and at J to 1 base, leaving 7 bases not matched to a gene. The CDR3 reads CASSVGRGARTDTQYF. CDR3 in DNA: TGTGCCAGCAGTGTCGGGCGGGGGGCTCGCACAGATACGCAGTATTTT.

The CDR3 DNA is TGTGCCAGCAGCTTAGAGGCAGGGGACACTGAAGCTTTCTTT. Protein product: CASSLEAGDTEAFF. V is TRBV7-2 and J is TRBJ1-1, with a possible D match to TRBD1 (6 bases). Germline CDR1 and CDR2: SGHTA and FQGNSA. The CDR3 length is 14 residues. V lost 1 base to trimming and J lost 3 bases, with 9 bases between them.

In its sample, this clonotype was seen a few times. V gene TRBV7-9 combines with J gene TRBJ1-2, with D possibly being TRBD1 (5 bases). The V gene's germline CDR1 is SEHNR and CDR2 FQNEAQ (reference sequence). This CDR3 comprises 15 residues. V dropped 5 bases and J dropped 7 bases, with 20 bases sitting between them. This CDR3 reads CASSTLVGPGSGYTF. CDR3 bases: TGTGCCAGCAGCACCTTAGTGGGACCGGGTTCTGGCTACACCTTC.

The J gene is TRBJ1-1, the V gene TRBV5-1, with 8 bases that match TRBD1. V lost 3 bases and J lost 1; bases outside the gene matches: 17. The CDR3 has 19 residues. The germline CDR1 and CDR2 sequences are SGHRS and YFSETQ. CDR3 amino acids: CASSSYRGGGVFGNTEAFF. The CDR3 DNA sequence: TGCGCCAGCAGCTCCTACAGGGGGGGAGGTGTTTTCGGGAACACTGAAGCTTTCTTT.

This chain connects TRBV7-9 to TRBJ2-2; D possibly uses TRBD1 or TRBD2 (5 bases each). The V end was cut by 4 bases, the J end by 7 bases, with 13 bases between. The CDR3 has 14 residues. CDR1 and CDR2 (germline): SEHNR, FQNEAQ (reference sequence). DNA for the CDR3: TGTGCCAGCAGCTACGGGGACGGTCGCGGGGAGCTGTTTTTT. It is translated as CASSYGDGRGELFF.

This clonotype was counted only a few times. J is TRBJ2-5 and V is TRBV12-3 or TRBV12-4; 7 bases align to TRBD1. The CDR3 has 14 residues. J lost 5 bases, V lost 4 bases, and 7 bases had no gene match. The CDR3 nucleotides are TGTGCCAGCAGTTACGCGACAGGGCGGGAGACCCAGTACTTC. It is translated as CASSYATGRETQYF.

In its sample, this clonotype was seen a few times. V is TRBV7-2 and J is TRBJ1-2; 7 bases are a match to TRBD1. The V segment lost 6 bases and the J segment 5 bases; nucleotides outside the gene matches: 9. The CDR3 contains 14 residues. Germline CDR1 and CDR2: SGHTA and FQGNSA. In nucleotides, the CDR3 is TGTGCCAGCAGGCAGAGGACAGGCCTTTATGGCTACACCTTC. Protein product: CASRQRTGLYGYTF.

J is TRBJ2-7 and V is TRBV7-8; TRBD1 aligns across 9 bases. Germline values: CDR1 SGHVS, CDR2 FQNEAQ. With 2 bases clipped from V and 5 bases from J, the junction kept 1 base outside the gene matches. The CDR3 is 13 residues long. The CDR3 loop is CASSLRDRDEQYF. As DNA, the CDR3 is TGTGCCAGCAGCTTAAGGGACAGGGACGAGCAGTACTTC. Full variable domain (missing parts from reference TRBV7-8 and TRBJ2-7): GAGVSQSPRYKVAKRGQDVALRCDPISGHVSLFWYQQALGQGPEFLTYFQNEAQLDKSGLPSDRFFAERPEGSVSTLKIQRTQQEDSAVYLCASSLRDRDEQYFGPGTRLTVT.

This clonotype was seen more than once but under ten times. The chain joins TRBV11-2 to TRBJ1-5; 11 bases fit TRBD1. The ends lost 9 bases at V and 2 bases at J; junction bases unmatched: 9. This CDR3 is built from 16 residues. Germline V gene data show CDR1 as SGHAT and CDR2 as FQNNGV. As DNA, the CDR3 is TGTGCCAGTTCAAGGACAGGGGGCGCCGGCAATCAGCCCCAGCATTTT. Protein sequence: CASSRTGGAGNQPQHF.

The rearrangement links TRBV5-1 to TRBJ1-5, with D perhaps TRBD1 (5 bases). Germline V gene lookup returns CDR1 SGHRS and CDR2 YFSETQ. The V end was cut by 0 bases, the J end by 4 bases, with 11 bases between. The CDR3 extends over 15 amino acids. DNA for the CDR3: TGCGCCAGCAGCTTGGCCTCAGGGATGAATCAGCCCCAGCATTTT. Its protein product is CASSLASGMNQPQHF.

The CDR3 region is CASSPRDYPVTGELFF. Written as DNA, the CDR3 is TGTGCCAGCAGCCCCCGAGACTACCCGGTAACGGGGGAGCTGTTTTTT. The rearrangement joins TRBV4-2 to TRBJ2-2, with D possibly TRBD2 on 5 matching bases. The length of the CDR3 is 16 residues. The germline V gene has CDR1 LGHNA and CDR2 YNFKEQ. V lost 4 bases and J lost 8, with 20 bases in between.

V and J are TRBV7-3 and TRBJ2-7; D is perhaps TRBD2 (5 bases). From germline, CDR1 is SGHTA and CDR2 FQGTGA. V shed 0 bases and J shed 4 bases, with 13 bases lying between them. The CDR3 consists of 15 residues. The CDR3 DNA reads TGTGCCAGCAGCTTAACCCCGGGAAAGAGTTACGAGCAGTACTTC. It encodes CASSLTPGKSYEQYF.

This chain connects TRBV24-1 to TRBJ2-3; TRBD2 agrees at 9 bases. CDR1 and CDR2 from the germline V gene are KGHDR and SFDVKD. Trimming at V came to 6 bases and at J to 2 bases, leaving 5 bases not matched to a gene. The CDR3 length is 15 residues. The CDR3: CATSPAGGITDTQYF. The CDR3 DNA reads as TGTGCCACCAGTCCCGCGGGAGGGATCACAGATACGCAGTATTTT.

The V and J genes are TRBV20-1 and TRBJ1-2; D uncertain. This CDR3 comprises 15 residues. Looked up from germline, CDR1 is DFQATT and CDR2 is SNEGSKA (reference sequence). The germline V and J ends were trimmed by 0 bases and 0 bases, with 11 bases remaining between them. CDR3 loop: CSARDRRAPNYGYTF. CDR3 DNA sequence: TGCAGTGCTAGAGATCGGAGGGCGCCTAACTATGGCTACACCTTC.